The rows below give T cell receptor beta chains drawn from one sample of a study of blood T cells in healthy people across ages. MiXCR, applied by TCRdb to the 5' RACE reads, yields one record per CDR3 protein. The repertoire includes around 800,000 distinct CDR3 sequences, 44% of them detected once, and under 20% sits in the top ten. Sequenced input: blood. Receptors were obtained from a man aged 60 to 69 in good health. Both conserved end residues are trimmed from each CDR3.

V: TRBV12-3/TRBV12-4; CDR3: ASSLSSAGETQY
V: TRBV5-1; CDR3: ASSETGTSPYEQY
V: TRBV7-9; CDR3: ASSEQGGSPLH
V: TRBV4-3; CDR3: ASSQAIAFGYT
V: TRBV9; CDR3: ASSLEGVNEQF
V: TRBV11-2; CDR3: ASSINPGQKTDTQY
V: TRBV2; CDR3: ATSRGRGLFIASTDTQY
V: TRBV9; CDR3: ASSVNGPGGNYGYT
V: TRBV20-1; CDR3: SARQDSDTQY
V: TRBV7-2; CDR3: ASSSTGVEQY
V: TRBV10-3; CDR3: AIRGAGVGPDTQY
V: TRBV11-1; CDR3: ASSGRANYGYT
V: TRBV10-2; CDR3: ASSSGPYGEKLF
V: TRBV3-1; CDR3: ASSPEDRAYGYT
V: TRBV29-1; CDR3: SVTWTDNYGYT
V: TRBV5-1; CDR3: ASSLTREGPLH
V: TRBV7-9; CDR3: ASSSQTSGEF
V: TRBV12-3/TRBV12-4; CDR3: ASSLWVPGGTDTQY
V: TRBV4-3; CDR3: ASSQDRLSTVDYGYT
V: TRBV7-2; CDR3: ASSPGESYNEQF